Ten or more counts support the clone carrying this TCR beta chain. No antigen is known for it. The V end lost 2 bases, the J end lost 2 bases, and 14 bases lay between the germline ends. Germline CDR1 and CDR2: MDHEN and SYDVKM. The CDR3 is 16 amino acids. This specimen belongs to a study of molecular identifiers for immune sequencing clone quantification. Study findings and constraints: The sizes of highly expanded clones could be underestimated when identical TCR molecules share a barcode.

TCR libraries were built in bulk with a published protocol and specific TCR primers. TCRdb re-analysed the PCR reads in MiXCR, keeping a single row per CDR3 protein. Here the sample spans approximately 500,000 distinct CDR3 sequences, about a fifth being singletons. The receptor was isolated from a human donor in good health. Some libraries in this study had Jurkat cell RNA spiked in. Sequencing input: naive CD8+ T cells from blood, with Jurkat cell RNA spiked in. This sample's subset: FACS-sorted CD8+CD4-CCR7+CD45RA+ naive T cells. The rearrangement links TRBV28 to TRBJ2-3; no clear D. The CDR3 region has the DNA TGTGCCAGCAGTTTAGTAGGTACCCATCACACAGATACGCAGTATTTT. It is translated as CASSLVGTHHTDTQYF.